Each of the 3 T cell receptor beta chains below was sequenced from the same sample in a study of T cell clonality in common variable immunodeficiency. Only in-frame clones appear in the TCRdb table, and some are missing; sequencing was by immunoSEQ multiplex PCR. The sample is made up of approximately 40,000 clones, none counted only once. What was sequenced was peripheral blood mononuclear cells. These receptor sequences come from a person aged 18 to 75 in good health.

This clone was detected many times. The DNA ends 3 residues before the CDR3 does, and the rest of the CDR3 is filled in from the germline J gene. This sequence joins TRBV18 and TRBJ1-2, with a tentative D call TRBD1 (5 bases). The germline gives CDR1 KGHSH, CDR2 LQKENI. The CDR3 spans 17 residues. The V end lost 3 bases, the J end lost 4 bases, and 21 bases lay between the germline ends. The sequenced part of the CDR3 DNA is TGTGCCAGCTCACCCCAAGTCAAACCAGGGTCCGGCTATGGC. Amino acids: CASSPQVKPGSGYG. The entire CDR3 is CASSPQVKPGSGYGYTF. The entire variable domain, with the rest obtained from reference TRBV18 and TRBJ1-2, is as follows: NAGVMQNPRHLVRRRGQEARLRCSPMKGHSHVYWYRQLPEEGLKFMVYLQKENIIDESGMPKERFSAEFPKEGPSILRIQQVVRGDSAAYFCASSPQVKPGSGYGYTFGSGTRLTVV.

Ten or more counts support this clone. From the germline J gene comes the end of the CDR3, since the read stops 3 residues before it. The V gene is TRBV20-1, the J gene TRBJ1-2, with TRBD1 matching over 7 bases. This CDR3 comprises 14 residues. The junction had 9 bases not matched to a gene; V was cut back by 5 bases and J by 3 bases. CDR1 and CDR2 from the germline V gene are DFQATT and SNEGSKA (reference sequence). The CDR3: CSAHRQGSDYGYTF. CDR3 DNA, as far as it was read: TGCAGTGCTCACAGACAGGGAAGTGACTATGGC.

Regarding this clone: The read comes to an end 3 residues before the CDR3 does, leaving the germline J gene to fill in the end. This sequence joins TRBV23-1 and TRBJ1-5; D possibly corresponds to TRBD1 (5 bases). TRBV23-1 is classed as an ORF, of uncertain function. Between the trimmed V and J ends, which lost 4 bases and 0 bases, there was a span of 13 bases. The CDR3 contains 16 residues. CDR3 residues: CASSRNRRFSNQPQHF. The sequenced part of the CDR3 DNA is TGCGCCAGCAGTCGCAACAGGAGATTTAGCAATCAGCCC.